This T cell receptor (beta chain) was profiled in a study of graft-versus-host responses after intestinal transplantation. In the study overall: Transplants given to recipients were multivisceral, liver-intestinal, or isolated intestinal. Recipients were all induced with anti-thymocyte globulin, then given tacrolimus and steroids for 3 to 4 years.

Generated by immunoSEQ multiplex PCR, the TCRdb table keeps only in-frame clones and is missing some. The sample holds more than 95,000 clones, less than 95% seen once. Comment on this clone: Its cognate antigen is unknown.

Findings and caveats of the study: Patients who carried graft-donor T cell macrochimerism also had high graft-versus-host to host-versus-graft clonal ratios in their allografts. GvH clones turned up in recipient marrow; some had shown up first in ileum or blood.

Germline CDR1 reads KGHSH; CDR2 reads LQKENI. V gave up 3 bases and J gave up 1 base, with 16 bases separating them. The CDR3 is 16 residues long. The sample in question was unstimulated CD4+ T cells sorted from spleen or lymph node cells, obtained before intestinal transplant. The TCR sequence derives from a human donor who received an intestinal transplant. This chain connects TRBV18 to TRBJ2-7, with TRBD2 as a possible D gene (5 bases). The CDR3 bases are TGTGCCAGCTCACCCTCTGCCGCCAGCGGATCCTACGAGCAGTACTTC. Amino acid sequence: CASSPSAASGSYEQYF.